These T cell receptor beta chains were read from a single sample in a study of regulatory T cells in long-lasting Graves disease. Using its own MiXCR run on the multiplex PCR reads, TCRdb lists one record per CDR3 protein. The table shows 250,000 to 300,000 distinct CDR3 sequences, with under 25% occurring only once. The starting material was peripheral blood mononuclear cells (PBMCs), obtained when the disease was refractory, from a patient treated with antithyroid drugs. All receptors come from a female donor with Graves disease. CDR3s include the opening cysteine and the closing phenylalanine or tryptophan. The D gene is left open where the match is weak. Rows may omit the clone size; those that give it use once, few, many or a size class.

TRBJ1-2	NA	NA	TRBV7-2	TGTGCCAGCAGCTTTTACCGGGAGTCCTATGGCTACACCTTC	CASSFYRESYGYTF
TRBJ1-1	NA	NA	TRBV2	TGTGCCAGCAGACCGTACACTGAAGCTTTCTTT	CASRPYTEAFF
TRBJ2-7	few	TRBD1	TRBV7-2	TGTGCCAGCAGCTTGTTTCCGGACAGGGACTACGAGCAGTACTTC	CASSLFPDRDYEQYF
TRBJ2-1	NA	NA	TRBV4-1	TGCGCCAGCAGCCAAGAAAGCTCCTACAATGAGCAGTTCTTC	CASSQESSYNEQFF
TRBJ1-6	NA	NA	TRBV20-1	TGCAGTGCTAGAGATCCGGGCGGTGAATATAATTCACCCCTCCACTTT	CSARDPGGEYNSPLHF
TRBJ2-7	NA	NA	TRBV20-1	TGCAGTGCGACGGACAACTACGAGCAGTACTTC	CSATDNYEQYF
TRBJ2-2	NA	TRBD2	TRBV6-2/TRBV6-3	TGTGCCAGCACCTTGGGTGTGAGCGGGGGATCCTGGAACACCGGGGAGCTGTTTTTT	CASTLGVSGGSWNTGELFF
TRBJ2-5	many	NA	TRBV5-6	TGTGCCAGCAGGCTGGGCAGTTACCAAGAGACCCAGTACTTC	CASRLGSYQETQYF
TRBJ1-5	NA	NA	TRBV6-2/TRBV6-3	TGTGCCAGCAGTTACCGGACTGTTAGCAATCAGCCCCAGCATTTT	CASSYRTVSNQPQHF
TRBJ2-4	few	TRBD2	TRBV20-1	TGCAGTGCCACGACCGAAACCTGGACTAGCGGGAGGGCTTACATTCAGTACTTC	CSATTETWTSGRAYIQYF
TRBJ2-7	NA	NA	TRBV7-9	TGTGCCAGCAGCCCAGATTGGGGGTTAGGAACATACGAGCAGTACTTC	CASSPDWGLGTYEQYF
TRBJ1-3	NA	NA	TRBV6-2/TRBV6-3	TGTGCCAGCAGTTCAACAGGCTTCTCTGGAAACACCATATATTTT	CASSSTGFSGNTIYF
TRBJ1-1	NA	NA	TRBV5-1	TGCGCCAGCAGCCGGGCTTTGAACACTGAAGCTTTCTTT	CASSRALNTEAFF
TRBJ2-4	few	NA	TRBV3-1	TGTGCCAGCAGCCAAGAGTCACGGCTAGCCAAAAACATTCAGTACTTC	CASSQESRLAKNIQYF
TRBJ2-7	once	TRBD2	TRBV19	TGTGCCAGTAGTAGCCTCGGGACTAGCGGGACCTACGAGCAGTACTTC	CASSSLGTSGTYEQYF
TRBJ2-5	many	NA	TRBV28	TGTGCCAGCAGCTCCGGAGGGGGCAGGGAGGATCAAGAGACCCAGTACTTC	CASSSGGGREDQETQYF
TRBJ2-2	few	NA	TRBV20-1	TGCAGTGCTAGGGACCGAAAAAACACCGGGGAGCTGTTTTTT	CSARDRKNTGELFF
TRBJ2-1	NA	TRBD2	TRBV7-8	TGTGCCAGCAGCTTAACTAGCGGGGATTACAATGAGCAGTTCTTC	CASSLTSGDYNEQFF
TRBJ2-5	NA	NA	TRBV6-2/TRBV6-3	TGTGCCAGCAGGACAAATCGTCGAGAGACCCAGTACTTC	CASRTNRRETQYF
TRBJ2-1	few	TRBD2	TRBV28	TGTGCCAGCAGTCTAGCGGGAGGGCCGTACGATGAGCAGTTCTTC	CASSLAGGPYDEQFF
TRBJ2-7	NA	NA	TRBV20-1	TGCAGTGCTACCCCGGGAGCCTCCTACGAGCAGTACTTC	CSATPGASYEQYF
TRBJ2-5	many	NA	TRBV27	TGTGCCAGCAGTTTGTATACCCAAGAGACCCAGTACTTC	CASSLYTQETQYF
TRBJ2-7	many	NA	TRBV5-1	TGCGCCAGCAGCTTGGTAGGCGGCGGGGACTACGAGCAGTACTTC	CASSLVGGGDYEQYF
TRBJ1-5	NA	NA	TRBV20-1	TGCAGTGCTAGAGACCCCATCGACGGGAACAATCAGCCCCAGCATTTT	CSARDPIDGNNQPQHF
TRBJ2-7	many	NA	TRBV13	TGTGCCAGCAGCTTAGGCGGTAGGGTAGCGGCGGTTAGCGAGCAGTACTTC	CASSLGGRVAAVSEQYF
TRBJ2-5	few	TRBD1	TRBV5-4	TGTGCCAGCAGCTCACCCCGGTCCGGGACAGGGGCTTCAGAGACCCAGTACTTC	CASSSPRSGTGASETQYF
TRBJ2-7	many	NA	TRBV6-1	TGTGCCAGCAGTGACCCAGGGAACTACGAGCAGTACTTC	CASSDPGNYEQYF
TRBJ2-7	few	NA	TRBV4-3	TGCGCCAGCAGCCAAGTTTCCGGTGCCTCCTACGAGCAGTACTTC	CASSQVSGASYEQYF
TRBJ1-1	many	TRBD1	TRBV6-5	TGTGCCAGCAGTTACTCGCCCGGGACAGGGAACCCCAAAACTGAAGCTTTCTTT	CASSYSPGTGNPKTEAFF
TRBJ1-5	NA	NA	TRBV27	TGTGCCAGCAGATCAAAGGGCCCCTTAGGGCGGGAAAGCAATCAGCCCCAGCATTTT	CASRSKGPLGRESNQPQHF
TRBJ1-2	many	NA	TRBV20-1	TGCAGTGCTGGAAGCGGCTATGGCTACACCTTC	CSAGSGYGYTF
TRBJ2-7	many	NA	TRBV6-5	TGTGCCAGCAGTTACTCTCGAGCGGTCTACGAGCAGTACTTC	CASSYSRAVYEQYF
TRBJ2-7	many	TRBD2	TRBV12-3/TRBV12-4	TGTGCCAGCAGCACCCGTGCGGGAGGGCCACACGAGCAGTACTTC	CASSTRAGGPHEQYF
TRBJ1-2	many	TRBD1	TRBV28	TGTGCCAGCAGGAAGCCGACAGGGAACTATGGCTACACCTTC	CASRKPTGNYGYTF
TRBJ2-3	NA	NA	TRBV7-2	TGTGCCAGCAGCTTAGCTAGCGTTGGGGCAGATACGCAGTATTTT	CASSLASVGADTQYF
TRBJ2-5	NA	NA	TRBV2	TGTGCCAGCGCGAAGGGAGAGACCCAGTACTTC	CASAKGETQYF
TRBJ1-1	NA	NA	TRBV12-3/TRBV12-4	TGTGCCAGCAGTTTCCCCGGGACAAACACTGAAGCTTTCTTT	CASSFPGTNTEAFF